Presented here are 13 T cell receptor beta chains from one specimen sequenced in a study of blood T cell repertoires in COVID-19. Assay used: immunoSEQ multiplex PCR; TCRdb lists only in-frame clones, some missing. The sample contains about 70,000 clones, 75% to 90% of which appear only once. The sample comprised peripheral blood. The receptors were gathered from a human donor in a cohort sampled during active COVID-19.

The gene calls are TRBV25-1 and TRBJ1-6; TRBD1 agrees at 10 bases. The germline CDR1 and CDR2 sequences are MGHDK and SYGVNS. This CDR3 contains 15 residues. V lost 7 bases, J lost 7 bases, and 7 bases stayed unmatched. CDR3 nucleotide sequence: TGTGCCAGCACTCCTCGGACAGGGGGAAATTCACCCCTCCACTTT. It translates to CASTPRTGGNSPLHF. Based on the CDR3 plus reference TRBV25-1 and TRBJ1-6, the full variable domain is EADIYQTPRYLVIGTGKKITLECSQTMGHDKMYWYQQDPGMELHLIHYSYGVNSTEKGDLSSESTVSRIRTEHFPLTLESARPSHTSQYLCASTPRTGGNSPLHFGNGTRLTVT.

The V and J genes are TRBV11-2 and TRBJ1-2; D is ambiguous. CDR1 and CDR2 from the germline V gene are SGHAT and FQNNGV. Trimming removed 5 bases at V and 3 bases at J, with 13 bases between. This CDR3 has 14 residues. CDR3: CASSLSVGDYGYTF. The DNA of the CDR3 is TGTGCCAGCAGCCTGAGCGTCGGGGACTATGGCTACACCTTC.

The chain combines TRBV6-5 with TRBJ1-6; D gene unclear. CDR3 length: 13 residues. The V gene's germline CDR1 is MNHEY and CDR2 SVGAGI. The V end lost 6 bases, the J end lost 6 bases, and 9 bases lay between the germline ends. The CDR3 protein is CASRGARNSPLHF. The CDR3 nucleotides read TGTGCCAGCAGGGGAGCGCGTAATTCACCCCTCCACTTT.

The CDR3 nucleotides are TGTGCCAGCAGCCGGGGTGCGGGGGTAAAGTTGTCCTACGAGCAGTACTTC. The encoded protein is CASSRGAGVKLSYEQYF. The chain combines TRBV3-1 (or the pseudogene TRBV3-2) with TRBJ2-7, with 7 positions matching TRBD2. Trimming at V came to 4 bases and at J to 1 base, leaving 13 bases not matched to a gene. CDR3 size: 17 residues. In germline, CDR1 is LGHDT, CDR2 YNNKEL (reference sequence).

In nucleotides, the CDR3 is TGTGCCATCAGTGACCTCACAGTTGGGGGGGGCACTGAAGCTTTCTTT. Its protein is CAISDLTVGGGTEAFF. The chain is built from TRBV10-3 and TRBJ1-1, with a weak D call TRBD1 (5 bases). Between the trimmed V and J ends, which lost 3 bases and 4 bases, there was a span of 18 bases. CDR3 length equals 16 residues. Germline V CDR1 and CDR2: ENHRY, SYGVKD.

The J gene is TRBJ2-5, the V gene TRBV7-8; possibly TRBD1 for D (5 bases). The CDR3 extends over 14 amino acids. V was clipped by 3 bases and J by 2 bases, with 10 bases between them. CDR1 SGHVS and CDR2 FQNEAQ come from the germline V gene. DNA of the CDR3: TGTGCCAGCAGCTTCCGACAGAAACAAGAGACCCAGTACTTC. Translating gives CASSFRQKQETQYF.

CDR3 nucleotide sequence: TGTGCCAGCAGCCATAGGGGGCGCGGCACAGATACGCAGTATTTT. It codes for CASSHRGRGTDTQYF. V and J are TRBV3-1 (or the pseudogene TRBV3-2) and TRBJ2-3; TRBD1 matches 7 bases. The CDR3 spans 15 residues. CDR1 is LGHDT and CDR2 is YNNKEL in the germline V gene (reference sequence). The V segment lost 3 bases and the J segment 1 base; nucleotides outside the gene matches: 4.

This rearrangement joins TRBV7-9 to TRBJ1-1, with D uncertain. Trimming left V 5 bases short and J 4 bases short, with 11 bases between. Germline CDR1 SEHNR, CDR2 FQNEAQ (reference sequence). CDR3 length equals 13 residues. The CDR3 sequence is CASSPSTLTEAFF. CDR3 in DNA: TGTGCCAGCAGCCCCTCAACTCTCACTGAAGCTTTCTTT.

This rearrangement joins TRBV5-6 to TRBJ1-1, with D maybe TRBD1 (6 bases). CDR3 size: 17 residues. Germline-derived CDR1 and CDR2 are SGHDT and YYEEEE. Between the trimmed V and J ends, which lost 4 bases and 0 bases, there was a span of 19 bases. CDR3 nucleotide sequence: TGTGCCAGCAGCCAACTCCTAGACAGGACCATGAACACTGAAGCTTTCTTT. It translates to CASSQLLDRTMNTEAFF.

The chain employs TRBV29-1 and TRBJ2-4; D might be TRBD2 (7 bases). The ends were cut back, 1 base at V and 0 bases at J, with 19 bases in the middle. The length of the CDR3 is 18 residues. CDR1 is SQVTM, CDR2 ANQGSEA, per germline. DNA of the CDR3: TGCAGCGTTGAAGCTGCGGCGTGGGGGGGCCTAGCCAAAAACATTCAGTACTTC. Amino acids: CSVEAAAWGGLAKNIQYF.

The J gene is TRBJ2-5, the V gene TRBV27, with D possibly being TRBD2 (5 bases). The ends were cut back, 5 bases at V and 5 bases at J, with 15 bases in the middle. The CDR3 extends over 14 amino acids. Germline CDR1 MNHEY, CDR2 SMNVEV (reference sequence). The CDR3, as DNA: TGTGCCAGCAGTCCCCGGGGTAGGAGGGAGACCCAGTACTTC. Amino acids: CASSPRGRRETQYF.

The chain recombines TRBV2 with TRBJ2-7, with 8 bases fitting TRBD1. The CDR3 spans 15 residues. Germline V gene sequence: CDR1 SNHLY, CDR2 FYNNEI. Germline trimming cut 3 bases from V and 6 bases from J; bases unmatched to any gene: 10. The CDR3 DNA follows: TGTGCCAGCAGTGACTGGGGACAGGTTGCTACCGAGCAGTACTTC. It codes for CASSDWGQVATEQYF.

The gene calls are TRBV28 and TRBJ1-1; D uncertain. V gave up 4 bases and J gave up 3 bases, with 12 bases separating them. The CDR3 runs to 14 residues. The V gene's germline CDR1 is MDHEN and CDR2 SYDVKM. CDR3 bases: TGTGCCAGCAGTTCCCCGGGTCGCTACACTGAAGCTTTCTTT. This sequence encodes CASSSPGRYTEAFF.